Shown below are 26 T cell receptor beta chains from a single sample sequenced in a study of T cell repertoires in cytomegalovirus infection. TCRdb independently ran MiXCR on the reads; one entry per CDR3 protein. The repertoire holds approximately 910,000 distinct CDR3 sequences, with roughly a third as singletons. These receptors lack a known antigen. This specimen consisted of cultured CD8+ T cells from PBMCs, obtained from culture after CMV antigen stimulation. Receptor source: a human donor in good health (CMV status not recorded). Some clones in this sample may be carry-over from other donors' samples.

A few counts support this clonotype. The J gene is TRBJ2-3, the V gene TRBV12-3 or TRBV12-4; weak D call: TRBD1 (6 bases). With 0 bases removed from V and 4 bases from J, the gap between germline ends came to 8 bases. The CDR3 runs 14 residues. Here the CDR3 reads CASSLARGSDTQYF. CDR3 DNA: TGTGCCAGCAGTTTAGCGAGGGGGTCAGATACGCAGTATTTT.

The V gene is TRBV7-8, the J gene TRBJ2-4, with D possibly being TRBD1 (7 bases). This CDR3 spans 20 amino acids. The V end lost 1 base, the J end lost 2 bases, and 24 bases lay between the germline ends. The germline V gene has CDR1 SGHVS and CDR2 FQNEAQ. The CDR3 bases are TGTGCCAGCAGCTTAGGGAGACAGGGAGGAAGAGCGAGTCCCAAAAACATTCAGTACTTC. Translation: CASSLGRQGGRASPKNIQYF.

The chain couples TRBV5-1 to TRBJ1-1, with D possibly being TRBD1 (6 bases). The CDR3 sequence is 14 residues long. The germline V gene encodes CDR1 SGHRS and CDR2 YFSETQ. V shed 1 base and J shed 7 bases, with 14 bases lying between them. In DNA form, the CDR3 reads TGCGCCAGCAGCTTGTACGGGGGCGTAAGTGAAGCTTTCTTT. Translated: CASSLYGGVSEAFF.

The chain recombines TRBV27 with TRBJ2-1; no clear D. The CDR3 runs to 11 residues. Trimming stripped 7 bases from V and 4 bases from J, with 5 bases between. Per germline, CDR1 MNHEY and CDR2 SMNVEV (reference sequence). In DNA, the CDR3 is TGTGCCAGCATGGTATACAATGAGCAGTTCTTC. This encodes CASMVYNEQFF.

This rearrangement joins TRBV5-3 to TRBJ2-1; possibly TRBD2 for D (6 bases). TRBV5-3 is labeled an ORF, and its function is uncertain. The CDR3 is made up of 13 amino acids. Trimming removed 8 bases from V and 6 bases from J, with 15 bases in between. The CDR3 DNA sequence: TGTGCCAGCAGCGATTGGCGGGGCAATGAGCAGTTCTTC. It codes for CASSDWRGNEQFF.

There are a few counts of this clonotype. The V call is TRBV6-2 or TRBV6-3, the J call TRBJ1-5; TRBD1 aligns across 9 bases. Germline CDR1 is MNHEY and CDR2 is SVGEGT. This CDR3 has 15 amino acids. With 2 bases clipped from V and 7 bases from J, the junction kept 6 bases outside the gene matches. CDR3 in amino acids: CASSYPTGGRQPQHF. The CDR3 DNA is TGTGCCAGCAGTTACCCGACAGGGGGAAGGCAGCCCCAGCATTTT.

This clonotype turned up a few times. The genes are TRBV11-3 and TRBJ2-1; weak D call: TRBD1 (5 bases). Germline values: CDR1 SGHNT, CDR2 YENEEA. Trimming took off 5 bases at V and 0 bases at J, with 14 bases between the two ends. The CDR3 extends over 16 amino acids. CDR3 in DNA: TGTGCCAGCAGCAATAGGGGCTCCAGCTCCTACAATGAGCAGTTCTTC. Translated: CASSNRGSSSYNEQFF.

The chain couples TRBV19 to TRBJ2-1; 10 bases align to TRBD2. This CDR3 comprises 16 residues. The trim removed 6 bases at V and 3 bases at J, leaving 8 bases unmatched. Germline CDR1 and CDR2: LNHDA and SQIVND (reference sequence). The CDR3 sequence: CASSYMSGGVYNEQFF. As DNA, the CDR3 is TGTGCCAGTAGCTATATGAGCGGGGGGGTCTACAATGAGCAGTTCTTC. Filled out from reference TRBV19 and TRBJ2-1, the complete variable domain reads DGGITQSPKYLFRKEGQNVTLSCEQNLNHDAMYWYRQDPGQGLRLIYYSQIVNDFQKGDIAEGYSVSREKKESFPLTVTSAQKNPTAFYLCASSYMSGGVYNEQFFGPGTRLTVL.

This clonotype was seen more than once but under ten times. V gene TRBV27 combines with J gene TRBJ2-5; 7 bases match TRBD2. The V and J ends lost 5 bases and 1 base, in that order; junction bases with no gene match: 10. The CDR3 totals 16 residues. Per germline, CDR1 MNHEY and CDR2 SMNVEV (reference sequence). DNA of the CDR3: TGTGCCAGCAGTCCCTCTGCGGGGGACCTCCAAGAGACCCAGTACTTC. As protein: CASSPSAGDLQETQYF.

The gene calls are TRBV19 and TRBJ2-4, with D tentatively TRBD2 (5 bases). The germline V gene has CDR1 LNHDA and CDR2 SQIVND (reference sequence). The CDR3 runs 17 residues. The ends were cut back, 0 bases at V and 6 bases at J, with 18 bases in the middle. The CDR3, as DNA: TGTGCCAGTAGTATAGATCGGGCACGGGATTTTGGAAACATTCAGTACTTC. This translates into CASSIDRARDFGNIQYF.

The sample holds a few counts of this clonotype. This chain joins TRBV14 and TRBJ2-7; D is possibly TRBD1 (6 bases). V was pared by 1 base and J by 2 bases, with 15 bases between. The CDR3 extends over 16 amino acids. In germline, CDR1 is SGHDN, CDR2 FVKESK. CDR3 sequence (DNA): TGTGCCAGCAGCCAAGCCTGGGGGCGGACCGCCTACGAGCAGTACTTC. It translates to CASSQAWGRTAYEQYF.

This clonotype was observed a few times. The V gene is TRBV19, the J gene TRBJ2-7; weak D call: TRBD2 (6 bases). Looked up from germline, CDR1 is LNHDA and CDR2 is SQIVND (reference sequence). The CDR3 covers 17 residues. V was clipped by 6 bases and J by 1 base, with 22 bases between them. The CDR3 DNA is TGTGCCAGTAGGCCTACTACCGGGACTCCCCTTTCCTACGAGCAGTACTTC. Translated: CASRPTTGTPLSYEQYF. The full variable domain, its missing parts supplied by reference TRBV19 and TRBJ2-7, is DGGITQSPKYLFRKEGQNVTLSCEQNLNHDAMYWYRQDPGQGLRLIYYSQIVNDFQKGDIAEGYSVSREKKESFPLTVTSAQKNPTAFYLCASRPTTGTPLSYEQYFGPGTRLTVT.

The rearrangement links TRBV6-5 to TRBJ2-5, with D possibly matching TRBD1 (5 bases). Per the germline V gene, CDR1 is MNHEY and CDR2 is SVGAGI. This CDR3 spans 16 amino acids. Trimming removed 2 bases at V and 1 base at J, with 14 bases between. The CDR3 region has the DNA TGTGCCAGCAGTTACGGGCAGGGAAATATCCAAGAGACCCAGTACTTC. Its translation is CASSYGQGNIQETQYF.

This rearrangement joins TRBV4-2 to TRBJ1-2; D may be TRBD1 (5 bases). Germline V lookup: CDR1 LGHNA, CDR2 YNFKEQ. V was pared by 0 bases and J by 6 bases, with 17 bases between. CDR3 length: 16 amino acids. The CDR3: CASSQDALQGVDGYTF. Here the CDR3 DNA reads TGTGCCAGCAGCCAAGATGCGTTGCAGGGTGTGGATGGCTACACCTTC.

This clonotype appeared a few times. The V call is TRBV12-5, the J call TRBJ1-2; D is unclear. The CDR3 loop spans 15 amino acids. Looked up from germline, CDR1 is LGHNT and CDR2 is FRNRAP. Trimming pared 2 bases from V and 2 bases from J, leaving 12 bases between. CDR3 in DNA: TGTGCTAGTGGTTTGACAACGGAGAAAAACTATGGCTACACCTTC. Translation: CASGLTTEKNYGYTF.

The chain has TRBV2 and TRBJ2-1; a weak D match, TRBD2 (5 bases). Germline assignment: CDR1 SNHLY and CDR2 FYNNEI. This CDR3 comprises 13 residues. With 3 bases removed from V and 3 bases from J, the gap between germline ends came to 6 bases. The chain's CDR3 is CASSDAGYNEQFF. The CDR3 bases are TGTGCCAGCAGTGACGCGGGCTACAATGAGCAGTTCTTC.

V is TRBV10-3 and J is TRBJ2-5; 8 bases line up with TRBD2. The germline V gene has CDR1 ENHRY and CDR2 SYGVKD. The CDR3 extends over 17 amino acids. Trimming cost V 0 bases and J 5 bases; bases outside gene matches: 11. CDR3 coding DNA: TGTGCCATCAGTGAGTCCAATAGCGGGGCCCAAGGGGAGACCCAGTACTTC. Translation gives CAISESNSGAQGETQYF.

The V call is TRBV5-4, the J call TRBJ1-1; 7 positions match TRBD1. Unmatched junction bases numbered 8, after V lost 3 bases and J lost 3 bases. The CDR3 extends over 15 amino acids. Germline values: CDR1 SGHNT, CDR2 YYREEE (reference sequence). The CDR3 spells CASSYTGDGDTEAFF. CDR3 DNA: TGTGCCAGCAGCTATACAGGGGACGGGGACACTGAAGCTTTCTTT.

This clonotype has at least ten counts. This CDR3 is CASSLTGLRTDTQYF. In DNA, the CDR3 is TGTGCCAGCAGCTTAACGGGACTACGCACAGATACGCAGTATTTT. This chain connects TRBV7-2 to TRBJ2-3, with 7 bases fitting TRBD2. Germline V lookup: CDR1 SGHTA, CDR2 FQGNSA. The CDR3 extends over 15 amino acids. The V segment lost 2 bases and the J segment 1 base; nucleotides outside the gene matches: 3.

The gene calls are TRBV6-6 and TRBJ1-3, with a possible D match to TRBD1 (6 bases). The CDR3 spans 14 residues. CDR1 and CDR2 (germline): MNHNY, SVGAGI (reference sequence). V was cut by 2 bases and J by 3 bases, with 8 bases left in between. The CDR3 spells CASSYEGVGNTIYF. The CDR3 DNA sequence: TGTGCCAGCAGTTACGAGGGGGTTGGAAACACCATATATTTT.

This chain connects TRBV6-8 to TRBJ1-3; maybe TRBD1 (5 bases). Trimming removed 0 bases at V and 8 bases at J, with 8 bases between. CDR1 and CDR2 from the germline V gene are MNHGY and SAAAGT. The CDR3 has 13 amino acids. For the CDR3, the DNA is TGTGCCAGCAGTTACTCGCCGGGGGACACCATATATTTT. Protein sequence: CASSYSPGDTIYF.

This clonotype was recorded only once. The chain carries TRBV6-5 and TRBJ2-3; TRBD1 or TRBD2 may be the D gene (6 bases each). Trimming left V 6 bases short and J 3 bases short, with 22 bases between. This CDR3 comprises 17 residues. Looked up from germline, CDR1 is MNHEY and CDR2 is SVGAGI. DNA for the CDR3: TGTGCCAGCAGCCTTGGCTTTATGGGGGGCGGGACAGATACGCAGTATTTT. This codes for CASSLGFMGGGTDTQYF.

The CDR3 nucleotides are TGTGCCAGCAAGGAACAAGGGGGATACAATGAGCAGTTCTTC. Its translation is CASKEQGGYNEQFF. The chain couples TRBV5-4 to TRBJ2-1; D may be TRBD1 (6 bases). Germline loops: CDR1 SGHNT, CDR2 YYREEE (reference sequence). Trimming took 6 bases from V and 4 from J, leaving 14 bases between them. The CDR3 loop spans 14 amino acids.

The CDR3 here is CASYEISDSSYNEQFF. The CDR3 DNA sequence: TGTGCCAGTTACGAAATTTCGGACAGCTCCTACAATGAGCAGTTCTTC. The V call is TRBV27, the J call TRBJ2-1, with D tentatively TRBD1 (6 bases). The V gene's germline CDR1 is MNHEY and CDR2 SMNVEV (reference sequence). This CDR3 contains 16 residues. V lost 9 bases to trimming and J lost 0 bases, with 18 bases between them.

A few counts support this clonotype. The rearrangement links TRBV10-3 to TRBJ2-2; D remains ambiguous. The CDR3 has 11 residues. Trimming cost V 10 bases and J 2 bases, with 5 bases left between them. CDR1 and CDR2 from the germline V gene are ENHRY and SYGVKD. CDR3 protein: CATQNTGELFF. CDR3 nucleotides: TGTGCCACCCAAAACACCGGGGAGCTGTTTTTT.

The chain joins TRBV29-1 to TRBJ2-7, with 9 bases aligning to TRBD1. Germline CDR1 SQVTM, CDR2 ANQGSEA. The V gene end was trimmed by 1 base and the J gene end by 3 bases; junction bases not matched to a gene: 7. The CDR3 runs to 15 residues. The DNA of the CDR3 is TGCAGCGTTGAAGGTGAGCGGACAGGGGACTACGAGCAGTACTTC. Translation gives CSVEGERTGDYEQYF.